This TCR beta chain was captured in a study of OX40 agonist ivuxolimab in advanced cancers. Overall study: Patients were given ivuxolimab, an antibody that agonizes OX40 (CD134).

General study points: Averaging showed that CD8+ T cells had more expanded clones than CD4+ did.

With respect to this clone: Its antigen remains unidentified.

The data were produced by immunoSEQ multiplex PCR, yet TCRdb's version contains in-frame clones alone and is incomplete. The table shows over 55,000 clones, with roughly 90% occurring only once. The CDR3 length is 14 residues. V was cut by 0 bases and J by 7 bases, with 8 bases left in between. Germline CDR1 is SGDLS and CDR2 is YYNGEE. This TCR was recovered from an adult with an advanced solid tumor such as melanoma, head and neck, liver or kidney cancer. The chain carries TRBV9 and TRBJ1-6; no definite D call. The specimen comprised CD4+ or CD8+ T cells sorted from blood, sampled in a trial of the OX40 agonist ivuxolimab. The CDR3: CASSVDGLNSPLHF. CDR3 bases: TGTGCCAGCAGCGTAGATGGCCTCAATTCACCCCTCCACTTT. Drawing the rest from reference TRBV9 and TRBJ1-6, the complete variable domain is DSGVTQTPKHLITATGQRVTLRCSPRSGDLSVYWYQQSLDQGLQFLIQYYNGEERAKGNILERFSAQQFPDLHSELNLSSLELGDSALYFCASSVDGLNSPLHFGNGTRLTVT.